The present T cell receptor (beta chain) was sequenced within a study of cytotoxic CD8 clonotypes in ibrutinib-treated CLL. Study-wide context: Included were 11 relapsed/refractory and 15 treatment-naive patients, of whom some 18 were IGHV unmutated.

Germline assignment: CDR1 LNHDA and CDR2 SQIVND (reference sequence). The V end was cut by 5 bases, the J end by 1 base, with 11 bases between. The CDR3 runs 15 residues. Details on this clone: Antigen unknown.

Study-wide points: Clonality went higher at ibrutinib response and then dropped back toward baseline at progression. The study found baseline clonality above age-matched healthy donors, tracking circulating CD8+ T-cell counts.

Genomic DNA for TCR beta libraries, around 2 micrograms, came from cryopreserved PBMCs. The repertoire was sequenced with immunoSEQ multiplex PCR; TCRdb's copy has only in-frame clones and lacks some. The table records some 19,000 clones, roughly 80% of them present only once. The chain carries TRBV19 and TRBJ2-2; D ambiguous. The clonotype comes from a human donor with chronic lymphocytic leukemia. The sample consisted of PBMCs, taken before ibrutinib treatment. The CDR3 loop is CASSSLVVNTGELFF. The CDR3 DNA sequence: TGTGCCAGTAGTTCCCTTGTGGTGAACACCGGGGAGCTGTTTTTT.